This T cell receptor beta chain stems from a study of PD-L1 blockade in urothelial cancer. The table came from immunoSEQ multiplex PCR; TCRdb's copy has only in-frame clones and leaves some out. The sample has 58,000 or so clones; roughly 84% are singletons. V lost 3 bases and J lost 0, with 12 bases in between. The CDR3 length is 15 residues. From germline, CDR1 is KGHSH and CDR2 LQKENI. The rearrangement links TRBV18 to TRBJ2-7; TRBD1 might be the D (6 bases). The sample consisted of PBMCs, taken around atezolizumab (anti-PD-L1) treatment. The TCR comes from a man aged 50-60 years with urothelial cancer. The CDR3 here is CASSPGQRSSYEQYF. DNA of the CDR3: TGTGCCAGCTCACCGGGACAAAGGAGCTCCTACGAGCAGTACTTC.